The text below deals with one TCR beta chain. This sample is part of a study of blood T cell repertoires in COVID-19. CDR1 and CDR2 (germline): MDHEN, SYDVKM. The CDR3 totals 14 residues. Deletions cut 8 bases from V and 1 base from J, with 14 bases between. Profiled with immunoSEQ multiplex PCR; TCRdb holds only in-frame clones, not every one. The sample consists of more than 90,000 clones, approximately 92% of them appearing once. The TCR comes from a man over 45 with active COVID-19. The chain links TRBV28 to TRBJ1-1; tentative D call: TRBD1 (5 bases). The sample comprised peripheral blood. This CDR3 is CASSPDSANTEAFF. The CDR3 DNA reads as TGTGCCAGCTCTCCCGACAGCGCGAACACTGAAGCTTTCTTT.